This entry features one T cell receptor beta chain sequence. Its antigen is not identified. For blood RNA, unsorted whole blood served as the source, and germline DNA was extracted too. This entry comes from a study of tumor-infiltrating lymphocytes in primary liver carcinoma. Study-wide findings and caveats: Paired tumor-adjacent and tumor-blood samples overlapped less than tumor region pairs did.

This CDR3 is built from 14 residues. V lost 2 bases, J lost 10 bases, and 15 bases lay in between. Germline-derived CDR1 and CDR2 are MNHEY and SVGAGI. TCR beta cDNA came from around 0.5 ug total RNA, primed with a constant-region primer. It was through three nested multiplex PCR rounds of slightly modified ARM-PCR that TCR beta libraries arose. The first two PCR rounds used TRBV1-TRBV30 forward primers with a C-beta reverse primer, nine to ten cycles each. TCRdb recomputed calls from the multiplex PCR reads with MiXCR, one row per CDR3 protein. The sample includes about 180,000 distinct CDR3 sequences, about 55% seen only once; the top ten take roughly 76%.

The receptor's source is a man aged 35 to 55 with primary liver carcinoma and hepatitis B virus infection. This chain joins TRBV6-5 and TRBJ2-1; D remains ambiguous. Source material: peripheral blood. CDR3 sequence reads: CASSYAQPCGEQFF. The CDR3 nucleotides are TGTGCCAGCAGTTACGCCCAGCCGTGCGGCGAGCAGTTCTTC.